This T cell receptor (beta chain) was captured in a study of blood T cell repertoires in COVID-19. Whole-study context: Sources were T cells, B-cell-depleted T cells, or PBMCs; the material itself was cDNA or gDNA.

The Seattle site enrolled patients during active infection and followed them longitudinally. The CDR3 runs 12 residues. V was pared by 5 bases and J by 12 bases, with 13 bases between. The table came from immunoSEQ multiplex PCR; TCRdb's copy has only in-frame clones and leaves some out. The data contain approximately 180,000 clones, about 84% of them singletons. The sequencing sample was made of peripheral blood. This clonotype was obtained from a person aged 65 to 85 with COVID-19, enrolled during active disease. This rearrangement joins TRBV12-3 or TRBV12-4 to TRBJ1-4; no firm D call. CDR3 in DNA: TGTGCCAGCAGTCCAACTCGCACGGAACTGTTTTTT. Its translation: CASSPTRTELFF.